Each of the 29 T cell receptor beta chains below was sequenced from the same sample in a study of blood T cell repertoires in COVID-19. Clones were sequenced by immunoSEQ multiplex PCR, and TCRdb holds only the in-frame ones, with some missing. The sample carries a few hundred thousand clones, roughly 80% recorded once. Sequenced input: peripheral blood. The receptor source for this set is a woman aged 18-29 years with acute or convalescent COVID-19.

This sequence joins TRBV5-1 and TRBJ2-1, with 8 bases that match TRBD2. This CDR3 is built from 15 residues. Germline CDR1 is SGHRS and CDR2 is YFSETQ. Trimming at V came to 6 bases and at J to 9 bases, leaving 14 bases not matched to a gene. The CDR3 reads CASIPSPSGQGEQFF. In DNA form, the CDR3 reads TGCGCCAGCATCCCCTCGCCTAGCGGGCAGGGTGAGCAGTTCTTC.

The chain combines TRBV7-9 with TRBJ2-2; D is undetermined. This CDR3 has 13 amino acids. The ends were cut back, 3 bases at V and 6 bases at J, with 8 bases in the middle. CDR1 is SEHNR and CDR2 is FQNEAQ in the germline V gene (reference sequence). CDR3 sequence reads: CASSFSESGELFF. DNA for the CDR3: TGTGCCAGCAGCTTTTCGGAGTCCGGGGAGCTGTTTTTT.

The rearrangement joins TRBV7-8 to TRBJ1-4; D is uncertain. The CDR3 consists of 12 residues. CDR1 is SGHVS and CDR2 is FQNEAQ in the germline V gene. Trimming removed 5 bases from V and 8 bases from J, with 9 bases in between. The CDR3 region is CASSLYGEKLFF. Here the CDR3 DNA reads TGTGCCAGCAGCCTATACGGGGAAAAACTGTTTTTT.

The chain employs TRBV28 and TRBJ1-2; TRBD1 aligns across 8 bases. V lost 3 bases to trimming and J lost 0 bases; unmatched junction nucleotides: 0. Per the germline V gene, CDR1 is MDHEN and CDR2 is SYDVKM. This CDR3 comprises 14 residues. The CDR3 nucleotides read TGTGCCAGCAGTTTGACAGGGGCTAACTATGGCTACACCTTC. Translation gives CASSLTGANYGYTF.

This clone showed up just a few times. The chain couples TRBV30 to TRBJ2-3; D is uncertain. There are 11 residues in the CDR3. Trimming took off 5 bases at V and 4 bases at J, with 7 bases between the two ends. The germline V gene encodes CDR1 GTSNPN and CDR2 SVGIG (reference sequence). CDR3 sequence reads: CAWGSADTQYF. The CDR3 DNA sequence: TGTGCCTGGGGTTCCGCAGATACGCAGTATTTT.

The chain links TRBV3-1 (or the pseudogene TRBV3-2) to TRBJ1-6; perhaps TRBD1 as D (5 bases). The CDR3 sequence is 15 residues long. Germline V gives CDR1 LGHDT, CDR2 YNNKEL (reference sequence). Trimming removed 0 bases from V and 11 bases from J, with 14 bases in between. Here the CDR3 reads CASSQDLGVSAPLHF. The CDR3 nucleotides read TGTGCCAGCAGCCAAGATCTAGGGGTTTCGGCACCCCTCCACTTT.

This chain joins TRBV5-6 and TRBJ2-6, with unresolved D. The CDR3 runs to 17 residues. Germline CDR1 is SGHDT and CDR2 is YYEEEE. V gave up 2 bases and J gave up 0 bases, with 12 bases separating them. CDR3 nucleotides: TGTGCCAGCAGCTTCGTAACAGCAACCTCTGGGGCCAACGTCCTGACTTTC. This codes for CASSFVTATSGANVLTF.

The chain is built from TRBV29-1 and TRBJ2-5; 7 bases agree with TRBD2. This CDR3 region has 16 residues. The V segment lost 7 bases and the J segment 5 bases; nucleotides outside the gene matches: 19. Germline V CDR1 and CDR2: SQVTM, ANQGSEA. CDR3 protein: CSADPPIRTGRETQYF. In nucleotides, the CDR3 is TGCAGCGCGGATCCCCCAATTAGGACCGGGAGGGAGACCCAGTACTTC.

The rearrangement joins TRBV5-1 to TRBJ2-7; D is ambiguous. Trimming took 0 bases from V and 4 from J, leaving 11 bases between them. The CDR3 is made up of 14 amino acids. CDR1 is SGHRS, CDR2 YFSETQ, per germline. CDR3 sequence: CASSLADLRYEQYF. In DNA, the CDR3 is TGCGCCAGCAGCTTGGCCGATCTGAGATACGAGCAGTACTTC.

This chain joins TRBV3-1 (or the pseudogene TRBV3-2) and TRBJ1-1; D ambiguous. Germline values: CDR1 LGHDT, CDR2 YNNKEL (reference sequence). Trimming pared 2 bases from V and 3 bases from J, leaving 7 bases between. This CDR3 comprises 13 residues. The CDR3 DNA reads TGTGCCAGCAGCCAATTGGGCTACACTGAAGCTTTCTTT. Translation gives CASSQLGYTEAFF.

J is TRBJ1-1 and V is TRBV11-2; 8 bases match TRBD1. Trimming took 3 bases from V and 1 from J; bases not matched to a gene: 1. Germline V gene sequence: CDR1 SGHAT, CDR2 FQNNGV. The CDR3 has 14 residues. The CDR3 loop reads CASSFGTGNTEAFF. CDR3 coding DNA: TGTGCCAGCAGCTTCGGGACAGGGAACACTGAAGCTTTCTTT.

The chain couples TRBV10-1 to TRBJ2-3; 8 nucleotides agree with TRBD1. The CDR3 spans 15 residues. Unmatched junction bases numbered 7, after V lost 4 bases and J lost 4 bases. Germline V gene data show CDR1 as WNHNN and CDR2 as SYGVQD (reference sequence). The CDR3 DNA reads as TGCGCCAGCAGTGTCTCGGGACAGGCTTCAGATACGCAGTATTTT. Protein sequence: CASSVSGQASDTQYF.

The rearrangement joins TRBV4-3 to TRBJ1-2; 9 nucleotides agree with TRBD1. The CDR3 is 15 amino acids. Losses at the gene ends were 4 bases for V and 4 bases for J; bases not matched to a gene: 7. The germline V gene has CDR1 LGHNA and CDR2 YSLEER. The CDR3 nucleotides read TGCGCCAGCAGCCGTCGACAGGGGGAGGGCTATGGCTACACCTTC. This codes for CASSRRQGEGYGYTF.

The chain couples TRBV6-5 to TRBJ2-5; 9 bases line up with TRBD2. The CDR3 is made up of 15 amino acids. The V segment lost 5 bases and the J segment 3 bases; nucleotides outside the gene matches: 7. The germline CDR1 and CDR2 sequences are MNHEY and SVGAGI. The CDR3 sequence: CASSPGLARKETQYF. The CDR3 nucleotides are TGTGCCAGCAGTCCGGGACTAGCACGTAAAGAGACCCAGTACTTC.

The chain employs TRBV2 and TRBJ2-2; 13 bases are shared with TRBD2. From germline, CDR1 is SNHLY and CDR2 FYNNEI. The CDR3 runs 18 residues. Trimming took 5 bases from V and 4 from J; bases not matched to a gene: 10. The CDR3 nucleotides read TGTGCCAGCAGTCCTAGGACTAGCGGGAGCGCCGGCACCGGGGAGCTGTTTTTT. Protein product: CASSPRTSGSAGTGELFF.

The chain couples TRBV18 to TRBJ2-1; TRBD2 agrees at 10 bases. After removal of 4 bases from V and 7 bases from J, the junction contained 13 bases not matched to a gene. Germline-derived CDR1 and CDR2 are KGHSH and LQKENI. The CDR3 covers 17 residues. The CDR3 nucleotides are TGTGCCAGCTCACGAGATAGCGGGAGGACGTCGAATAATGAGCAGTTCTTC. This sequence encodes CASSRDSGRTSNNEQFF. Filled out from reference TRBV18 and TRBJ2-1, the complete variable domain reads NAGVMQNPRHLVRRRGQEARLRCSPMKGHSHVYWYRQLPEEGLKFMVYLQKENIIDESGMPKERFSAEFPKEGPSILRIQQVVRGDSAAYFCASSRDSGRTSNNEQFFGPGTRLTVL.

The chain combines TRBV28 with TRBJ1-1; no firm D call. This CDR3 has 14 residues. Per germline, CDR1 MDHEN and CDR2 SYDVKM. V was shortened by 8 bases and J by 4 bases, with 17 bases between the two germline ends. Here the CDR3 reads CASSEGRLGTEAFF. Here the CDR3 DNA reads TGTGCCAGCTCCGAAGGGAGATTAGGCACTGAAGCTTTCTTT.

This clone was detected only once. This chain connects TRBV2 to TRBJ2-1; 8 nucleotides match TRBD2. The CDR3 loop spans 18 amino acids. V shed 3 bases and J 6 bases; nucleotides not matched to a gene: 16. Germline V gene sequence: CDR1 SNHLY, CDR2 FYNNEI. CDR3 sequence reads: CASSDPSGSVSLFNEQFF. CDR3 bases: TGTGCCAGCAGTGATCCCAGCGGGAGTGTTTCTTTGTTCAATGAGCAGTTCTTC.

This clone has only one observation. The chain couples TRBV16 to TRBJ2-5; D is possibly TRBD2 (5 bases). V was trimmed by 0 bases and J by 5 bases, leaving 10 bases between them. This CDR3 has 14 residues. Germline CDR1 reads KGHSY; CDR2 reads FQNENV. The CDR3 nucleotides read TGTGCCAGCAGCCAATCAACGGGGTATGAGACCCAGTACTTC. Translated: CASSQSTGYETQYF. Full variable domain (missing parts from reference TRBV16 and TRBJ2-5): GEEVAQTPKHLVRGEGQKAKLYCAPIKGHSYVFWYQQVLKNEFKFLISFQNENVFDETGMPKERFSAKCLPNSPCSLEIQATKLEDSAVYFCASSQSTGYETQYFGPGTRLLVL.

This sequence joins TRBV5-1 and TRBJ2-1; TRBD2 aligns across 11 bases. Per the germline V gene, CDR1 is SGHRS and CDR2 is YFSETQ. This CDR3 spans 17 amino acids. The trim removed 4 bases at V and 4 bases at J, leaving 10 bases unmatched. For the CDR3, the DNA is TGCGCCAGCAGCCCGGGGGGGACTAGCGGAAGTTACAATGAGCAGTTCTTC. Protein product: CASSPGGTSGSYNEQFF.

The chain employs TRBV5-1 and TRBJ2-3; D perhaps matches TRBD2 (7 bases). Germline loops: CDR1 SGHRS, CDR2 YFSETQ. This CDR3 contains 15 residues. V shed 4 bases and J shed 2 bases, with 14 bases lying between them. CDR3 in DNA: TGCGCCAGCAGCCCGGGGGGCGAATACACAGATACGCAGTATTTT. Its translation: CASSPGGEYTDTQYF.

The chain carries TRBV7-2 and TRBJ2-3, with 11 nucleotides matching TRBD2. The trim removed 3 bases at V and 5 bases at J, leaving 13 bases unmatched. CDR1 is SGHTA and CDR2 is FQGNSA in the germline V gene. The CDR3 is 18 amino acids. The CDR3 loop is CASSLVLAGVFSGDTQYF. DNA for the CDR3: TGTGCCAGCAGCTTGGTACTAGCGGGAGTTTTTAGTGGAGATACGCAGTATTTT.

The chain links TRBV18 to TRBJ2-2, with 9 bases matching TRBD1. This CDR3 comprises 17 residues. CDR1 is KGHSH, CDR2 LQKENI, per germline. J gave up 6 bases and V 6 bases, and 14 bases lay outside the gene matches. CDR3 residues: CASSQTRTGEVAGELFF. The DNA of the CDR3 is TGTGCCAGCTCCCAAACCCGGACAGGGGAGGTCGCCGGGGAGCTGTTTTTT.

A few counts support this clone. The rearrangement links TRBV15 to TRBJ1-6; weak D call: TRBD1 (5 bases). Germline lookup yields CDR1 LNHNV and CDR2 YYDKDF (reference sequence). V was trimmed by 0 bases and J by 14 bases, leaving 17 bases between them. The CDR3 contains 15 residues. DNA of the CDR3: TGTGCCACCAGCAGAGATTTGGGGCCGTCTGGGACCCTCCACTTT. This sequence encodes CATSRDLGPSGTLHF. Using reference TRBV15 and TRBJ1-6 for the parts outside the CDR3, the full variable domain is DAMVIQNPRYQVTQFGKPVTLSCSQTLNHNVMYWYQQKSSQAPKLLFHYYDKDFNNEADTPDNFQSRRPNTSFCFLDIRSPGLGDTAMYLCATSRDLGPSGTLHFGNGTRLTVT.

The V and J genes are TRBV19 and TRBJ2-1; 8 positions agree with TRBD1. Unmatched junction bases numbered 7, after V lost 5 bases and J lost 10 bases. The CDR3 extends over 13 amino acids. The V gene's germline CDR1 is LNHDA and CDR2 SQIVND (reference sequence). The CDR3 bases are TGTGCCAGTAGTGTAACAGGGGGGCGGGAGCAGTTCTTC. This encodes CASSVTGGREQFF.

This clone came up a few times. The rearrangement links TRBV12-3 or TRBV12-4 to TRBJ1-5; D unresolved. The CDR3 has 12 amino acids. The V gene lost 3 bases and the J gene lost 4 bases, with 4 bases spanning the gap. The CDR3 is CASSFSNQPQHF. The CDR3 DNA reads TGTGCCAGCAGTTTTTCGAATCAGCCCCAGCATTTT.

The chain combines TRBV19 with TRBJ1-2, with TRBD1 matching 8 bases. Germline V gives CDR1 LNHDA, CDR2 SQIVND (reference sequence). The CDR3 has 14 residues. V trimming: 7 bases; J trimming: 7 bases; junction bases outside the gene matches: 11. CDR3 bases: TGTGCCAGTATGAGGCAGGGGGCACGCAGTGGCTACACCTTC. This translates into CASMRQGARSGYTF.

The chain is built from TRBV10-3 and TRBJ2-7; 10 bases align to TRBD1. The CDR3 spans 14 residues. After removal of 7 bases from V and 4 bases from J, the junction contained 7 bases not matched to a gene. Germline V gene lookup returns CDR1 ENHRY and CDR2 SYGVKD. CDR3 in DNA: TGTGCCATCACTCCCGGGACAGGGGAATACGAGCAGTACTTC. Its translation is CAITPGTGEYEQYF.

This clone has a handful of counts. The chain couples TRBV29-1 to TRBJ2-7, with D perhaps TRBD2 (5 bases). Germline CDR1 and CDR2: SQVTM and ANQGSEA. The CDR3 runs 12 residues. V lost 3 bases and J lost 4, with 10 bases in between. This CDR3 reads CSVEGLAYEQYF. The CDR3 DNA reads TGCAGCGTTGAGGGCTTAGCGTACGAGCAGTACTTC.